The 20 T cell receptor beta chains presented below share a single source sample, sequenced in a study of siplizumab effects on memory and regulatory T cells (dated by TCRdb to the late 2010s). Library method: the immunoSEQ multiplex PCR assay. TCRdb took over this immuneACCESS table, retaining in-frame rearrangements with V and J assigned. Such tables are incomplete; in checked studies, under half of the missing clones stem from an unresolved V gene, and the remainder is unexplained. The sample yields some 100,000 clones; 94% were counted once. The ten most abundant clones make up around 0.6% of the sample. Sequencing used Tregs sorted from blood. The receptor source for this set is a human donor in good health.

This sequence joins TRBV7-3 and TRBJ1-2; 8 bases line up with TRBD1. CDR1 is SGHTA and CDR2 is FQGTGA in the germline V gene. Trimming took 4 bases from V and 5 from J; bases not matched to a gene: 3. The CDR3 covers 13 residues. The CDR3 sequence is CASSSDRGYGYTF. The CDR3 region has the DNA TGTGCCAGCAGCTCTGACAGGGGTTATGGCTACACCTTC.

This clone was counted a single time. The gene calls are TRBV28 and TRBJ1-6; D remains unclear. Deletions cut 0 bases from V and 10 bases from J, with 10 bases between. Germline V gene sequence: CDR1 MDHEN, CDR2 SYDVKM. The CDR3 is 14 residues long. Here the CDR3 DNA reads TGTGCCAGCAGTTTATGGCGGGGTGGATCACCCCTCCACTTT. Protein: CASSLWRGGSPLHF.

The chain carries TRBV18 and TRBJ2-1, with D unresolved. Looked up from germline, CDR1 is KGHSH and CDR2 is LQKENI. Between the trimmed V and J ends, which lost 1 base and 5 bases, there was a span of 3 bases. This CDR3 comprises 12 residues. The CDR3 loop is CASSPQNNEQFF. DNA for the CDR3: TGTGCCAGCTCACCACAAAACAATGAGCAGTTCTTC.

The chain links TRBV7-9 to TRBJ2-5; the match to TRBD2 covers 9 bases. Losses at the gene ends were 3 bases for V and 3 bases for J; bases not matched to a gene: 5. Germline CDR1 is SEHNR and CDR2 is FQNEAQ (reference sequence). The CDR3 extends over 15 amino acids. The CDR3 reads CASSLGAGGEETQYF. CDR3 sequence (DNA): TGTGCCAGCAGCTTGGGAGCGGGAGGCGAAGAGACCCAGTACTTC.

V gene TRBV19 combines with J gene TRBJ2-1; weak D call: TRBD2 (5 bases). V was trimmed by 9 bases and J by 7 bases, leaving 16 bases between them. The CDR3 is made up of 13 amino acids. CDR1 and CDR2 from the germline V gene are LNHDA and SQIVND (reference sequence). DNA for the CDR3: TGTGCCAGCCGGCGACCTGGGGAGAATGAGCAGTTCTTC. Protein: CASRRPGENEQFF. The full variable domain, its missing parts supplied by reference TRBV19 and TRBJ2-1, is DGGITQSPKYLFRKEGQNVTLSCEQNLNHDAMYWYRQDPGQGLRLIYYSQIVNDFQKGDIAEGYSVSREKKESFPLTVTSAQKNPTAFYLCASRRPGENEQFFGPGTRLTVL.

The table lists this clone with a count of one. The chain is built from TRBV5-1 and TRBJ1-1; D is uncertain. V lost 9 bases to trimming and J lost 5 bases, with 20 bases between them. This CDR3 comprises 14 residues. The V gene's germline CDR1 is SGHRS and CDR2 YFSETQ. CDR3 amino acids: CATSLGIMGTEAFF. The CDR3 coding sequence is TGCGCCACCTCGCTCGGCATAATGGGGACTGAAGCTTTCTTT.

V gene TRBV2 combines with J gene TRBJ2-7, with D possibly being TRBD1 (5 bases). Trimming removed 6 bases at V and 4 bases at J, with 16 bases between. The CDR3 has 14 residues. Germline-derived CDR1 and CDR2 are SNHLY and FYNNEI. This chain's CDR3 is CASRLETASYEQYF. The CDR3 coding sequence is TGTGCCAGCAGACTGGAGACAGCTAGTTACGAGCAGTACTTC.

V gene TRBV7-9 combines with J gene TRBJ2-3; D remains ambiguous. V dropped 7 bases and J dropped 4 bases, with 9 bases sitting between them. Germline-derived CDR1 and CDR2 are SEHNR and FQNEAQ (reference sequence). This CDR3 spans 12 amino acids. The DNA of the CDR3 is TGTGCCAGCACCCAGGCGTCAGATACGCAGTATTTT. It yields the protein CASTQASDTQYF.

The chain carries TRBV5-1 and TRBJ2-5; 12 bases agree with TRBD2. The CDR3 covers 18 residues. The J segment lost 2 bases and the V segment lost 0 bases, leaving 8 bases of the junction unmatched. Germline CDR1 is SGHRS and CDR2 is YFSETQ. CDR3 in amino acids: CASSLAWGTSGLQETQYF. CDR3 DNA: TGCGCCAGCAGCTTGGCCTGGGGGACTAGCGGGTTACAAGAGACCCAGTACTTC.

In this sample, this clone turned up a few times. The rearrangement joins TRBV19 to TRBJ1-5; maybe TRBD1 (5 bases). Germline V gene lookup returns CDR1 LNHDA and CDR2 SQIVND (reference sequence). The CDR3 loop spans 12 amino acids. Trimming took off 11 bases at V and 3 bases at J, with 11 bases between the two ends. The CDR3 spells CAVKGLNQPQHF. In DNA, the CDR3 is TGTGCCGTAAAGGGGCTCAATCAGCCCCAGCATTTT.

This chain links TRBV5-1 with TRBJ2-7, with unresolved D. V dropped 1 base and J dropped 5 bases, with 7 bases sitting between them. Germline-derived CDR1 and CDR2 are SGHRS and YFSETQ. The CDR3 runs to 12 residues. Here the CDR3 reads CASSLLGHEQYF. The DNA of the CDR3 is TGCGCCAGCAGCTTGTTGGGCCACGAGCAGTACTTC.

The chain has TRBV7-9 and TRBJ2-1; 12 nucleotides align to TRBD2. Looked up from germline, CDR1 is SEHNR and CDR2 is FQNEAQ (reference sequence). The CDR3 spans 16 residues. V lost 2 bases, J lost 7 bases, and 6 bases stayed unmatched. In nucleotides, the CDR3 is TGTGCCAGCAGCTTATCGGCTAGCGGGAGGGGGAATGAGCAGTTCTTC. Its translation is CASSLSASGRGNEQFF.

This clone was seen just once. CDR3 in amino acids: CAWSVRRAQYF. CDR3 DNA sequence: TGTGCCTGGAGTGTACGAAGGGCCCAGTACTTC. The J gene is TRBJ2-5, the V gene TRBV30; D not resolved. This CDR3 has 11 amino acids. CDR1 is GTSNPN, CDR2 SVGIG, per germline (reference sequence). V gave up 0 bases and J gave up 9 bases, with 8 bases separating them.

This clone was seen a single time. The rearrangement links TRBV9 to TRBJ2-5; D is uncertain. V lost 4 bases to trimming and J lost 5 bases, with 15 bases between them. The CDR3 spans 14 residues. The germline gives CDR1 SGDLS, CDR2 YYNGEE. The CDR3 DNA is TGTGCCAGCAGCCGAGGCTCAAAATGGGAGACCCAGTACTTC. It translates to CASSRGSKWETQYF. Full variable domain (remainder filled in from reference TRBV9 and TRBJ2-5): DSGVTQTPKHLITATGQRVTLRCSPRSGDLSVYWYQQSLDQGLQFLIQYYNGEERAKGNILERFSAQQFPDLHSELNLSSLELGDSALYFCASSRGSKWETQYFGPGTRLLVL.

This rearrangement joins TRBV7-2 to TRBJ2-1; D may be TRBD2 (6 bases). Germline V gene data show CDR1 as SGHTA and CDR2 as FQGNSA. V lost 5 bases and J lost 13, with 15 bases in between. CDR3 length: 12 residues. This CDR3 reads CASSMTRRDQFF. CDR3 coding DNA: TGTGCCAGCAGCATGACTAGGCGGGACCAGTTCTTC.

This sequence joins TRBV6-6 and TRBJ1-3, with D maybe TRBD1 (5 bases). Germline V CDR1 and CDR2: MNHNY, SVGAGI (reference sequence). The CDR3 sequence is 12 residues long. The V and J ends lost 8 bases and 4 bases respectively, with 9 bases between them. The CDR3 region is CASGEGGNTIYF. In DNA, the CDR3 is TGTGCCAGCGGAGAGGGGGGAAACACCATATATTTT.

This rearrangement joins TRBV5-1 to TRBJ1-1; 8 bases are shared with TRBD1. From germline, CDR1 is SGHRS and CDR2 YFSETQ. The CDR3 runs 18 residues. V lost 0 bases to trimming and J lost 4 bases; unmatched junction nucleotides: 14. The DNA of the CDR3 is TGCGCCAGCAGCTTGGGTAGTTGGCAGGGGGCCAGCCTCACTGAAGCTTTCTTT. Translated: CASSLGSWQGASLTEAFF.

The rearrangement uses TRBV5-1 and TRBJ2-1; 11 bases match TRBD2. CDR1 and CDR2 (germline): SGHRS, YFSETQ. Trimming removed 2 bases from V and 5 bases from J; junction bases left unmatched: 3. This CDR3 contains 15 residues. This CDR3 is CASSLLAGDHNEQFF. The CDR3 coding sequence is TGCGCCAGCAGCTTACTAGCGGGAGACCACAATGAGCAGTTCTTC.

The chain links TRBV9 to TRBJ2-1; tentative D call: TRBD1 (5 bases). The germline V and J ends were trimmed by 0 bases and 5 bases, with 15 bases remaining between them. Germline V gene data show CDR1 as SGDLS and CDR2 as YYNGEE. The CDR3 runs to 16 residues. The chain's CDR3 is CASSVVGAGQNNEQFF. CDR3 DNA: TGTGCCAGCAGCGTAGTTGGGGCAGGTCAGAACAATGAGCAGTTCTTC.

The chain combines TRBV19 with TRBJ1-5; TRBD1 is a possible D gene (5 bases). This CDR3 is built from 15 residues. Trimming removed 5 bases from V and 5 bases from J, with 16 bases in between. CDR1 and CDR2 from the germline V gene are LNHDA and SQIVND (reference sequence). CDR3: CASSLHGAEYQPQHF. The CDR3 nucleotides are TGTGCCAGTAGTTTACACGGGGCAGAATATCAGCCCCAGCATTTT. Full variable domain (outside the CDR3, taken from reference TRBV19 and TRBJ1-5): DGGITQSPKYLFRKEGQNVTLSCEQNLNHDAMYWYRQDPGQGLRLIYYSQIVNDFQKGDIAEGYSVSREKKESFPLTVTSAQKNPTAFYLCASSLHGAEYQPQHFGDGTRLSIL.